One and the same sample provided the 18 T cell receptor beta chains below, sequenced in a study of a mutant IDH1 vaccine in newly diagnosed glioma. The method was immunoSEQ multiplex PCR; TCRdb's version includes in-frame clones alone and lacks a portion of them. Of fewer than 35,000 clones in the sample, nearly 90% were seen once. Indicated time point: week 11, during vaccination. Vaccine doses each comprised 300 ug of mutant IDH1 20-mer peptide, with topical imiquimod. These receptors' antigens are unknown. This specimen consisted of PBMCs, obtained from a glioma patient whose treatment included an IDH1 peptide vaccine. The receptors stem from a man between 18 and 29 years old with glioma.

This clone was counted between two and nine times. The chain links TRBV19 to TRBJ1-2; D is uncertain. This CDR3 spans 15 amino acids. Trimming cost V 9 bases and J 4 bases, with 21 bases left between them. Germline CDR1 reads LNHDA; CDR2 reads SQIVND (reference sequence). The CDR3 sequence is CASRNLWTDTYGYTF. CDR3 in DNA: TGTGCCAGCCGCAATCTCTGGACGGATACCTATGGCTACACCTTC.

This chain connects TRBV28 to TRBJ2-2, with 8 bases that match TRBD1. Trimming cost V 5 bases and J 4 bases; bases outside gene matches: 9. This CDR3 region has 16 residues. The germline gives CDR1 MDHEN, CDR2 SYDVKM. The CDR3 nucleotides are TGTGCCAGCAGTGGAATGGACAGGGTTACCACCGGGGAGCTGTTTTTT. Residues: CASSGMDRVTTGELFF.

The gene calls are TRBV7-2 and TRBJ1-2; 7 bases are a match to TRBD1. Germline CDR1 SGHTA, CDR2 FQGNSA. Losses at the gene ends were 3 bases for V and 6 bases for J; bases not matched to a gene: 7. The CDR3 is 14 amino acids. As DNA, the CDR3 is TGTGCCAGCAGCTTCGACACAGGGGCGAATGGCTACACCTTC. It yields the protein CASSFDTGANGYTF.

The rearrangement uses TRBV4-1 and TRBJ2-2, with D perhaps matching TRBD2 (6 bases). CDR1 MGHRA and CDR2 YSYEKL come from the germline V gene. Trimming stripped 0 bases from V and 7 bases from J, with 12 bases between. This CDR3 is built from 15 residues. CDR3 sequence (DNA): TGCGCCAGCAGCCAAGATCGGGAGCGCTACGGGGAGCTGTTTTTT. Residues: CASSQDRERYGELFF.

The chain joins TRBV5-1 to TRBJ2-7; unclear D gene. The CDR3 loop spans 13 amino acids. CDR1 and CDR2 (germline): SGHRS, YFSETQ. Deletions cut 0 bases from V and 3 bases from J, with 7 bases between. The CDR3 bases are TGCGCCAGCAGCTTGGGGCACCTCTACGAGCAGTACTTC. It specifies CASSLGHLYEQYF.

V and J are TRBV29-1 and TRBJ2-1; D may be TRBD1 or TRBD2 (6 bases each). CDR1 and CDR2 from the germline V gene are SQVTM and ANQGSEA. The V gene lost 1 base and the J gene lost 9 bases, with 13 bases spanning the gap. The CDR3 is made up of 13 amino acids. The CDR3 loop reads CSVEVVGGGEQFF. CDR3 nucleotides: TGCAGCGTTGAAGTGGTCGGAGGGGGTGAGCAGTTCTTC.

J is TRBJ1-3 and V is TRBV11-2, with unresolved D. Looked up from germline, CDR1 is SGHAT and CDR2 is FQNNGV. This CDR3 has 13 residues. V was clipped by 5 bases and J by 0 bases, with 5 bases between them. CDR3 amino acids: CASSLSSGNTIYF. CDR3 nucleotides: TGTGCCAGCAGCCTCAGCTCTGGAAACACCATATATTTT.

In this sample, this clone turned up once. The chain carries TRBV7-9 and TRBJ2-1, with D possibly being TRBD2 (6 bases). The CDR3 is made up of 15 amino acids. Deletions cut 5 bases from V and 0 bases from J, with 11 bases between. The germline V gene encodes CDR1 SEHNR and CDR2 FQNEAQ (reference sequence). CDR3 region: CASSRDGSSYNEQFF. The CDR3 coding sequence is TGTGCCAGCAGCAGGGACGGGAGCTCCTACAATGAGCAGTTCTTC. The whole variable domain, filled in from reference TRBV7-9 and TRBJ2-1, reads DTGVSQNPRHKITKRGQNVTFRCDPISEHNRLYWYRQTLGQGPEFLTYFQNEAQLEKSRLLSDRFSAERPKGSFSTLEIQRTEQGDSAMYLCASSRDGSSYNEQFFGPGTRLTVL.

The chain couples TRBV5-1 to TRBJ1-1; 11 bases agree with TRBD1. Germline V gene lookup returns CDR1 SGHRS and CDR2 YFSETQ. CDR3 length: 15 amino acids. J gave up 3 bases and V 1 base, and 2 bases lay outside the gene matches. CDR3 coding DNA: TGCGCCAGCAGCTTGCTGGGACAGGGGGACACTGAAGCTTTCTTT. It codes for CASSLLGQGDTEAFF.

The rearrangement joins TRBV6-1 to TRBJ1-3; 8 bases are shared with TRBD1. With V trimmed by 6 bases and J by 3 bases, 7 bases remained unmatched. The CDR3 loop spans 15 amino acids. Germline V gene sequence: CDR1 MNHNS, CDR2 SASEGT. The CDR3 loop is CASRVPGGRGNTIYF. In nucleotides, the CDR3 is TGTGCCAGCAGGGTACCAGGGGGCCGTGGAAACACCATATATTTT.

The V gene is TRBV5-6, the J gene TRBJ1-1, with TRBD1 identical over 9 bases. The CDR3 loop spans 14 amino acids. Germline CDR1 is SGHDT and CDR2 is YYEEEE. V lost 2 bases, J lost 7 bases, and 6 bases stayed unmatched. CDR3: CASSFRDRVYEAFF. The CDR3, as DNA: TGTGCCAGCAGCTTTCGGGACAGGGTTTATGAAGCTTTCTTT.

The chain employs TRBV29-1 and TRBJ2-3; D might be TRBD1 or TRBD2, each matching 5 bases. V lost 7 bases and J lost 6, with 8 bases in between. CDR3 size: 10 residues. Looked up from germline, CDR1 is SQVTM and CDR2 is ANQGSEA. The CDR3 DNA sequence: TGCAGCGGGGGGACCGATACGCAGTATTTT. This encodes CSGGTDTQYF.

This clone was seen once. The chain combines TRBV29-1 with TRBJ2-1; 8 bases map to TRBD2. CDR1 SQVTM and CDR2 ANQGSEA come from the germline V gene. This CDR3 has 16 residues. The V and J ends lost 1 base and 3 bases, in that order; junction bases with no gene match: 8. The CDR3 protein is CSVEGLSGIHYNEQFF. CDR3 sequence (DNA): TGCAGCGTTGAAGGCCTTAGCGGGATCCACTACAATGAGCAGTTCTTC.

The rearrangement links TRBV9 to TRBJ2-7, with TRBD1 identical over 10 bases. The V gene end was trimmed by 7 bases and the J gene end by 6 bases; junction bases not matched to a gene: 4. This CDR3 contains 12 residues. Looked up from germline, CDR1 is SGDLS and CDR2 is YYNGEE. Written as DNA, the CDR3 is TGTGCCAGCGGGACAGGGGTTGGCGAGCAGTACTTC. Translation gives CASGTGVGEQYF.

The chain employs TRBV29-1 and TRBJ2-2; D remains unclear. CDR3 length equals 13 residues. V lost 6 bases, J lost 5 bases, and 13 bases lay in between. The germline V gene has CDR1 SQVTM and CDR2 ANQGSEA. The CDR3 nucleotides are TGCAGCGTCCCAGTCGACGGGACCGGGGAGCTGTTTTTT. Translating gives CSVPVDGTGELFF.

CDR3 in DNA: TGCGCCAGCAGCGTGACAGCTCCTGGAAACACCATATATTTT. Amino acids: CASSVTAPGNTIYF. The chain combines TRBV5-1 with TRBJ1-3; a weak D match, TRBD1 (5 bases). Germline V gene lookup returns CDR1 SGHRS and CDR2 YFSETQ. CDR3 length equals 14 residues. V lost 4 bases, J lost 2 bases, and 10 bases lay in between.

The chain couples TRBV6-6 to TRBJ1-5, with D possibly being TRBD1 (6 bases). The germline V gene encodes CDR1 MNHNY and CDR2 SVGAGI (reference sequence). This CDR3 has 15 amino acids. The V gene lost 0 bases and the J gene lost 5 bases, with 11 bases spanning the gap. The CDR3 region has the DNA TGTGCCAGCAGTTACTCGCAGGGGCCAGATCAGCCCCAGCATTTT. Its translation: CASSYSQGPDQPQHF.

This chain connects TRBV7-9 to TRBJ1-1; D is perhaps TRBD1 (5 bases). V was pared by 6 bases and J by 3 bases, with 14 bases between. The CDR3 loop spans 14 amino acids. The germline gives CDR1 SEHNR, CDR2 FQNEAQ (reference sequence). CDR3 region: CASRGRGGDTEAFF. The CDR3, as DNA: TGTGCCAGCAGGGGGCGGGGGGGAGACACTGAAGCTTTCTTT.